The TCR beta chain described here comes from a study of blood T cell repertoires in COVID-19. The wider study: Samples representing acute and convalescent COVID-19 were sourced from the United States, Italy and Spain. PBMCs, B-cell-depleted T cells, or T cells were the source of the cDNA or gDNA that made up the material.

Trimming took 6 bases from V and 3 from J, leaving 14 bases between them. CDR3 length: 14 amino acids. Germline CDR1 and CDR2: ENHRY and SYGVKD. Per the original data handling: Estimation of nucleated cell counts relied on the amplification of reference gene primers. Assay used: immunoSEQ multiplex PCR; TCRdb lists only in-frame clones, some missing. V and J calls and clone size are those listed in that table; D and trimming were worked out from the DNA. In the table there are some 370,000 clones, 90% of which are singletons. This sequence was found in a man younger than 35 with active or convalescent COVID-19. The sample taken for sequencing was peripheral blood. This chain uses TRBV10-3 with TRBJ1-2; possibly TRBD1 for D (5 bases). CDR3 protein: CAIRGHATYYGYTF. The CDR3 DNA is TGTGCCATCAGGGGGCACGCAACTTACTATGGCTACACCTTC.